The 18 T cell receptor beta chains given below trace back to one sample, sequenced in a study of blood T cells in healthy people across ages. Then a second PCR, running about 6 to 11 cycles, was carried out with a sample-barcoded 5' primer and a J-beta primer mix. TCRdb reprocessed the 5' RACE reads with MiXCR, giving one entry per CDR3 protein. The sample consists of over 1,500,000 distinct CDR3 sequences, 49% of them appearing once. Sequenced material: blood. Receptors were obtained from a middle-aged woman in good health.

The table lists this clonotype with a few counts. The V call is TRBV6-5, the J call TRBJ2-1; 7 bases are shared with TRBD1. With 0 bases clipped from V and 8 bases from J, the junction kept 4 bases outside the gene matches. This CDR3 is built from 14 residues. CDR1 and CDR2 (germline): MNHEY, SVGAGI. CDR3 in amino acids: CASSYSTGLDEQFF. DNA for the CDR3: TGTGCCAGCAGTTACTCGACAGGGCTCGATGAGCAGTTCTTC.

The V gene is TRBV29-1, the J gene TRBJ1-2; D is ambiguous. The CDR3 runs to 13 residues. Trimming took 2 bases from V and 2 from J, leaving 9 bases between them. The germline V gene has CDR1 SQVTM and CDR2 ANQGSEA. As DNA, the CDR3 is TGCAGCGTTGAACTCGTCGGGAACTATGGCTACACCTTC. Translation: CSVELVGNYGYTF.

The chain joins TRBV11-2 to TRBJ2-5; 7 bases agree with TRBD1. Trimming at V came to 4 bases and at J to 3 bases, leaving 11 bases not matched to a gene. Germline V gene sequence: CDR1 SGHAT, CDR2 FQNNGV. The CDR3 has 16 amino acids. The CDR3 spells CASSSLPRDRKETQYF. As DNA, the CDR3 is TGTGCCAGCAGCTCCCTCCCCCGGGACAGAAAAGAGACCCAGTACTTC.

This chain links TRBV5-6 with TRBJ1-2; D gene unclear. CDR1 SGHDT and CDR2 YYEEEE come from the germline V gene. V shed 4 bases and J shed 5 bases, with 9 bases lying between them. CDR3 length: 12 amino acids. Here the CDR3 DNA reads TGTGCCAGCAGCACCGCCAAATATGGCTACACCTTC. It encodes CASSTAKYGYTF.

The chain joins TRBV20-1 to TRBJ2-5; 8 bases line up with TRBD1. The CDR3 contains 14 residues. J lost 2 bases, V lost 3 bases, and 5 bases had no gene match. Germline assignment: CDR1 DFQATT and CDR2 SNEGSKA (reference sequence). The DNA for the CDR3 is TGCAGTGCTAGCTGGGACAGGTCGCAAGAGACCCAGTACTTC. This gives the protein CSASWDRSQETQYF.

Here the CDR3 DNA reads TGTGCCAGCAGCTTACAGGGGCCTCACAGGGATACGCAGTATTTT. As protein: CASSLQGPHRDTQYF. V is TRBV7-8 and J is TRBJ2-3; possibly TRBD1 for D (6 bases). The V gene's germline CDR1 is SGHVS and CDR2 FQNEAQ. V was trimmed by 2 bases and J by 6 bases, leaving 15 bases between them. The CDR3 is 15 amino acids.

This chain uses TRBV10-3 with TRBJ2-2, with 8 positions matching TRBD1. The CDR3 covers 18 residues. CDR1 and CDR2 from the germline V gene are ENHRY and SYGVKD. Trimming removed 3 bases from V and 1 base from J; junction bases left unmatched: 10. In DNA, the CDR3 is TGTGCCATCAGTGAACACAGGACAGGGACTGGGAACACCGGGGAGCTGTTTTTT. Translating gives CAISEHRTGTGNTGELFF.

The chain recombines TRBV27 with TRBJ2-5, with a tentative D call TRBD2 (5 bases). Gene TRBJ2-7 matches the end of the DNA better, so the J call may be wrong. CDR3 length: 13 amino acids. Germline V lookup: CDR1 MNHEY, CDR2 SMNVEV (reference sequence). CDR3 in amino acids: CATRDLGIYEQYF. As DNA, the CDR3 is TGTGCCACCCGAGACCTCGGGATCTACGAGCAGTACTTC.

This clonotype was observed a handful of times. The J gene is TRBJ2-1, the V gene TRBV6-2 or TRBV6-3; TRBD1 agrees at 7 bases. Germline loops: CDR1 MNHEY, CDR2 SVGEGT. Germline trimming cut 4 bases from V and 9 bases from J; bases unmatched to any gene: 12. This CDR3 has 15 residues. The CDR3 DNA follows: TGTGCCAGCAGTTCCTCTTTACCCAGGGGGAGTGAGCAGTTCTTC. As protein: CASSSSLPRGSEQFF.

This chain uses TRBV7-2 with TRBJ2-4, with D tentatively TRBD2 (6 bases). The end of the DNA is better explained by TRBJ2-5, so the J call may be wrong. CDR3 length: 16 residues. From germline, CDR1 is SGHTA and CDR2 FQGNSA. CDR3 amino acids: CASSPPGRRGGETQYF. The CDR3 DNA reads as TGTGCCAGCAGCCCCCCCGGTAGGCGGGGTGGGGAGACCCAGTACTTC.

J is TRBJ2-2 and V is TRBV5-1; 9 nucleotides agree with TRBD1. CDR3 size: 15 residues. Germline assignment: CDR1 SGHRS and CDR2 YFSETQ. After removal of 2 bases from V and 5 bases from J, the junction contained 4 bases not matched to a gene. The CDR3 DNA follows: TGCGCCAGCAGCTTTGGGACAGGGATTACCGGGGAGCTGTTTTTT. This translates into CASSFGTGITGELFF.

This rearrangement joins TRBV21-1 to TRBJ2-5; the tabulated D call, TRBD1, remains unverified against the DNA. TRBV21-1 has pseudogene status. The CDR3 has 14 amino acids. The CDR3 DNA follows: TGTGCCAGCAGCAAAAACCGGACAGGGGAGACCCAGTACTTC. It is translated as CASSKNRTGETQYF.

The chain recombines TRBV6-6 with TRBJ2-1, with 8 bases that match TRBD2. Germline V gene lookup returns CDR1 MNHNY and CDR2 SVGAGI (reference sequence). V shed 2 bases and J 9 bases; nucleotides not matched to a gene: 9. There are 15 residues in the CDR3. The CDR3 loop is CASSYNAGGGTEQFF. In DNA form, the CDR3 reads TGTGCCAGCAGTTACAATGCGGGGGGAGGAACTGAGCAGTTCTTC.

The rearrangement uses TRBV6-1 and TRBJ2-5; 7 bases line up with TRBD1. The J call may be in error: the DNA end matches TRBJ2-7 better. The CDR3 extends over 15 amino acids. Per germline, CDR1 MNHNS and CDR2 SASEGT. This CDR3 reads CASSVSATGQYEQYF. In DNA, the CDR3 is TGTGCCAGCAGTGTTAGTGCGACAGGGCAATACGAGCAGTACTTC.

DNA for the CDR3: TGTGCCAGCAGCTTAGCGCATCTCCCAGGGGGACTCCAAGAGACCCAGTACTTC. Amino acids: CASSLAHLPGGLQETQYF. This chain links TRBV7-2 with TRBJ2-5; D might be TRBD1 (7 bases). V lost 0 bases and J 1 base, leaving 18 bases between the germline ends. There are 18 residues in the CDR3. Looked up from germline, CDR1 is SGHTA and CDR2 is FQGNSA.

The V gene is TRBV20-1, the J gene TRBJ2-4; D is undetermined. This CDR3 is 14 amino acids long. With 3 bases removed from V and 3 bases from J, the gap between germline ends came to 12 bases. The germline CDR1 and CDR2 sequences are DFQATT and SNEGSKA (reference sequence). DNA of the CDR3: TGCAGTGCTAGCCTGGCGTATGGCAAAAACATTCAGTACTTC. Translation: CSASLAYGKNIQYF.

This clonotype was observed a few times. The rearrangement links TRBV7-2 to TRBJ2-1; tentative D call: TRBD2 (5 bases). CDR1 and CDR2 from the germline V gene are SGHTA and FQGNSA. V lost 1 base and J lost 7, with 14 bases in between. This CDR3 has 15 amino acids. CDR3 bases: TGTGCCAGCAGCTTAGATTTCGGCAGGAGGAATGAGCAGTTCTTC. Translated: CASSLDFGRRNEQFF.

This clonotype came up many times. At one of its ends the junction is not consistent with the germline gene, which may arise from a read error. V usage is TRBV7-9 and J usage is TRBJ2-7, with 8 positions matching TRBD1. The germline V gene has CDR1 SEHNR and CDR2 FQNEAQ (reference sequence). The CDR3 consists of 14 residues. CDR3 in DNA: TGCGCCAGCAGCTCGACAGGGGCGTCCTACGAGCAGTACTTC. Translating gives CASSSTGASYEQYF.